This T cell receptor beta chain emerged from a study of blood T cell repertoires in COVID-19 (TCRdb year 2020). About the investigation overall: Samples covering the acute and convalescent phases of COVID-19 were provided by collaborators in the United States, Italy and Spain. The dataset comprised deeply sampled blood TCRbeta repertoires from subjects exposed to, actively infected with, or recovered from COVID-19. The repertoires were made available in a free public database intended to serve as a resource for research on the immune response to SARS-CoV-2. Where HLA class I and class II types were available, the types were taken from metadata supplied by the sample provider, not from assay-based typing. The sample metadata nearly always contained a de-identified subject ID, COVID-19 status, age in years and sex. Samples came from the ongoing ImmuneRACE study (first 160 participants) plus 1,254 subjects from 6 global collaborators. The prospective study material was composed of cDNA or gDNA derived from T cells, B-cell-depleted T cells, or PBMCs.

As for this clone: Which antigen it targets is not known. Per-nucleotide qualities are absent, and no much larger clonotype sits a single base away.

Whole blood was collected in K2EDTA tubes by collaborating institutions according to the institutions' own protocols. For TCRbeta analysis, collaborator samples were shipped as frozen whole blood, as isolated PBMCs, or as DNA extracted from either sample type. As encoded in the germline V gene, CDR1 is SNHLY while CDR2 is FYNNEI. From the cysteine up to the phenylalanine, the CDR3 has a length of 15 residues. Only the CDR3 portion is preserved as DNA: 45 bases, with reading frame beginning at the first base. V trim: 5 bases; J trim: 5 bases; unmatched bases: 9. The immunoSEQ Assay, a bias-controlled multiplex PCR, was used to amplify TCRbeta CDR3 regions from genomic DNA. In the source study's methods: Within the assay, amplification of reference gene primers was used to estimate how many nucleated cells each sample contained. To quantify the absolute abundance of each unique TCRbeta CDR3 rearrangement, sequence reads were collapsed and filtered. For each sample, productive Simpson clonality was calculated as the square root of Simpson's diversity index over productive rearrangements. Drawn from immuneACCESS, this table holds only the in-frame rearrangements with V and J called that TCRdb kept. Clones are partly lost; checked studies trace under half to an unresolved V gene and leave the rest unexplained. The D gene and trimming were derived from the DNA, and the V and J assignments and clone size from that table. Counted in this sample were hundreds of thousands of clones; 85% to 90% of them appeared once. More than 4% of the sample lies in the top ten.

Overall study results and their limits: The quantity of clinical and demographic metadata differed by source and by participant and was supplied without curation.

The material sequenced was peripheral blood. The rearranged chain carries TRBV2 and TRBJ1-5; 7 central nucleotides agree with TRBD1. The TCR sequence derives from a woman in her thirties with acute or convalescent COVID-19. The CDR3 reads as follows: CASSPRGQAYQPQHF. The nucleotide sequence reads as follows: TGTGCCAGCAGTCCAAGAGGACAGGCCTATCAGCCCCAGCATTTT.